Sequencing of this T cell receptor (beta chain) was carried out in a study of Ad26.COV2.S vaccination and SARS-CoV-2 variants. The repertoire was sequenced with immunoSEQ multiplex PCR; TCRdb's copy has only in-frame clones and lacks some. Of about 680,000 clones listed, 89% are singletons. This CDR3 comprises 15 residues. V gave up 0 bases and J gave up 3 bases, with 12 bases separating them. CDR1 and CDR2 (germline): SGHDT, YYEEEE. The sample's treatment: 15 to 20 received Ad26.COV2.S at low or high dose, single or two shots; several received placebo; per-sample allocation not given. Day 63 following the first vaccine or placebo injection was when the samples were taken.

This sample comprised peripheral blood, obtained in a trial of Ad26.COV2.S vaccine versus placebo. The TCR sequence derives from a person between 18 and 60 years old who received the Ad26.COV2.S COVID-19 vaccine or a placebo. This chain connects TRBV5-6 to TRBJ1-2; D ambiguous. The CDR3 sequence is CASSLAGRSDYGYTF. In nucleotides, the CDR3 is TGTGCCAGCAGCTTGGCGGGGAGGAGTGACTATGGCTACACCTTC.